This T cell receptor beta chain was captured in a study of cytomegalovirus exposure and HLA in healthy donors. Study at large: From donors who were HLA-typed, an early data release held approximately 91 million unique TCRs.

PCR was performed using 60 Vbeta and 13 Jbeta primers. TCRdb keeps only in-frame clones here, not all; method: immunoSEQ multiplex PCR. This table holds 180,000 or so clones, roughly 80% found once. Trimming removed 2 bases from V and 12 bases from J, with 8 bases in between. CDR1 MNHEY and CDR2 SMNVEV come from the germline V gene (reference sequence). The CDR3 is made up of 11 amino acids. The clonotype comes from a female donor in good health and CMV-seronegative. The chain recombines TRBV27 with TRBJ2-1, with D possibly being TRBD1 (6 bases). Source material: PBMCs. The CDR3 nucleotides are TGTGCCAGCAGTTTAGAGACAGGGCAGTTCTTC. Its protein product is CASSLETGQFF.